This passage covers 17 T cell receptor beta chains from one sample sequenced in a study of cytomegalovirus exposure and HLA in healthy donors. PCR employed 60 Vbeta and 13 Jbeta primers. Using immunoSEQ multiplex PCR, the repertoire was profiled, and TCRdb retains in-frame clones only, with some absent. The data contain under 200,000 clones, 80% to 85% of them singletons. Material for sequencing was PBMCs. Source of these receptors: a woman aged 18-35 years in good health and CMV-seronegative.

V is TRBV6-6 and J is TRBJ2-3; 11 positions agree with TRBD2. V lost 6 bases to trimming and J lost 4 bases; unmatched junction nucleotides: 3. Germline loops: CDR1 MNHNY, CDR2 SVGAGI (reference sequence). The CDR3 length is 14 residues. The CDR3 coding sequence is TGTGCCAGCAGCACTAGCGGGGGACCAGATACGCAGTATTTT. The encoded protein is CASSTSGGPDTQYF.

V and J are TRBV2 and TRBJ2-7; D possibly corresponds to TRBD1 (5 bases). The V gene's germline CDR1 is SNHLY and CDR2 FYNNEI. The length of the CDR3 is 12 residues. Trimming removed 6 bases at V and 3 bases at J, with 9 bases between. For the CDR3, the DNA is TGTGCCAGCAGGGGGCTCGGCTACGAGCAGTACTTC. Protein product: CASRGLGYEQYF.

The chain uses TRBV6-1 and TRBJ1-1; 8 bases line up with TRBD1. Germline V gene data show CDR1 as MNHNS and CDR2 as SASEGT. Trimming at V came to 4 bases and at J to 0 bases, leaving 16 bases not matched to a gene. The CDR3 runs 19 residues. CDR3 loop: CASSGGQGAPIIMNTEAFF. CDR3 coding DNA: TGTGCCAGCAGTGGCGGCCAGGGGGCGCCTATCATCATGAACACTGAAGCTTTCTTT.

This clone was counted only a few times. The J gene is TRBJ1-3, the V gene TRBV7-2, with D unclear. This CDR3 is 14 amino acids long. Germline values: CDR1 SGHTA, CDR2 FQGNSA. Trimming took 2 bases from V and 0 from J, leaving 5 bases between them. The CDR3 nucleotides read TGTGCCAGCAGCTTAATCGGCTCTGGAAACACCATATATTTT. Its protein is CASSLIGSGNTIYF.

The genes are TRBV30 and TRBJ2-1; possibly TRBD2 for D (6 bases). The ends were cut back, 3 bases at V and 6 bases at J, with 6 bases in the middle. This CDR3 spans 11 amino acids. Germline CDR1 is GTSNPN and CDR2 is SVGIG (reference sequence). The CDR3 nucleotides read TGTGCCTGGAGGGAGGGCAATGAGCAGTTCTTC. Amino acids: CAWREGNEQFF. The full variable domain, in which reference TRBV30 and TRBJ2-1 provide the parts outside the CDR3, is SQTIHQWPATLVQPVGSPLSLECTVEGTSNPNLYWYRQAAGRGLQLLFYSVGIGQISSEVPQNLSASRPQDRQFILSSKKLLLSDSGFYLCAWREGNEQFFGPGTRLTVL.

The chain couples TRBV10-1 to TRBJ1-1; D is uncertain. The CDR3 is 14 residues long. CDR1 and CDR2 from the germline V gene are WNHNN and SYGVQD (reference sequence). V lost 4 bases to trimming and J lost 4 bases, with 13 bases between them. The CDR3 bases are TGCGCCAGCAGTGTACCGGGTTGTGGCACTGAAGCTTTCTTT. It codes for CASSVPGCGTEAFF.

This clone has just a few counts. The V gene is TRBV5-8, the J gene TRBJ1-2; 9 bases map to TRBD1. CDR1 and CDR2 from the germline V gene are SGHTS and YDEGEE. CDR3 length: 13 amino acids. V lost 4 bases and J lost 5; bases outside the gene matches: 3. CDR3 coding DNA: TGTGCCAGCAGCCCCGGGACAGGGTATGGCTACACCTTC. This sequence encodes CASSPGTGYGYTF.

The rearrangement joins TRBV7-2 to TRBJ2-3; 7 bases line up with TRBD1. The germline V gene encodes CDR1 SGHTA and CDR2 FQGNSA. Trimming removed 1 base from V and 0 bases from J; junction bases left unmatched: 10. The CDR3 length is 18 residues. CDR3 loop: CASSLDLTGQASTDTQYF. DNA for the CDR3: TGTGCCAGCAGCTTAGACCTGACCGGACAGGCTAGCACAGATACGCAGTATTTT. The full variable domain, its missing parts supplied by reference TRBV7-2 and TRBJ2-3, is GAGVSQSPSNKVTEKGKDVELRCDPISGHTALYWYRQSLGQGLEFLIYFQGNSAPDKSGLPSDRFSAERTGGSVSTLTIQRTQQEDSAVYLCASSLDLTGQASTDTQYFGPGTRLTVL.

The CDR3 DNA reads as TGCAGCGTTGGAGAAGCGGCTAATGAAAAACTGTTTTTT. This codes for CSVGEAANEKLFF. This sequence joins TRBV29-1 and TRBJ1-4; no clear D. The germline CDR1 and CDR2 sequences are SQVTM and ANQGSEA. The CDR3 has 13 amino acids. V was cut by 4 bases and J by 3 bases, with 9 bases left in between. Together with reference TRBV29-1 and TRBJ1-4, the CDR3 gives the full variable domain: SAVISQKPSRDICQRGTSLTIQCQVDSQVTMMFWYRQQPGQSLTLIATANQGSEATYESGFVIDKFPISRPNLTFSTLTVSNMSPEDSSIYLCSVGEAANEKLFFGSGTQLSVL.

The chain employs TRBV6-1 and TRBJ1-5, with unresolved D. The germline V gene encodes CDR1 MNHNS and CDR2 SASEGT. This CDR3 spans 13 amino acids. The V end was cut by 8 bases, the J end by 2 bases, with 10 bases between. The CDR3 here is CASGPNGNQPQHF. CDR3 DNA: TGTGCCAGCGGCCCCAACGGCAATCAGCCCCAGCATTTT.

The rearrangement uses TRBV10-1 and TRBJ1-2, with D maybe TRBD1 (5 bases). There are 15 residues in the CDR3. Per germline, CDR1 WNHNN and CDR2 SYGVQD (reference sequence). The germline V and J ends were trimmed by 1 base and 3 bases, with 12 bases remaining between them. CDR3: CASSEYGGDHYGYTF. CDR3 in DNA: TGCGCCAGCAGTGAGTACGGAGGGGACCACTATGGCTACACCTTC.

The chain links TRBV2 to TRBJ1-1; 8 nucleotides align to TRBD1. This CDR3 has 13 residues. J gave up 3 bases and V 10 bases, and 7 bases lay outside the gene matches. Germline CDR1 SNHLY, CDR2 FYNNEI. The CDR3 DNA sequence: TGTGCCACCCAGGACAGGGCTTACACTGAAGCTTTCTTT. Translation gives CATQDRAYTEAFF.

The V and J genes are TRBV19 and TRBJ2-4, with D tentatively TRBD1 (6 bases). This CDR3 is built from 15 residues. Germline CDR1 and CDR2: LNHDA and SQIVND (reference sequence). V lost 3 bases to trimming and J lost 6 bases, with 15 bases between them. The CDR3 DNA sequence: TGTGCCAGTAGTATGGCGTGGGGGCGCGGAAACATTCAGTACTTC. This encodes CASSMAWGRGNIQYF.

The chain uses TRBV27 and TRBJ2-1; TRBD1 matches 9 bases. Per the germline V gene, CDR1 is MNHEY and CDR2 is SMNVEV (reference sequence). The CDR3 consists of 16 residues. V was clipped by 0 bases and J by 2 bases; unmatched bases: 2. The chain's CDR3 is CASSLSGTGTYNEQFF. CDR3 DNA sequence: TGTGCCAGCAGTTTATCAGGGACAGGGACCTACAATGAGCAGTTCTTC.

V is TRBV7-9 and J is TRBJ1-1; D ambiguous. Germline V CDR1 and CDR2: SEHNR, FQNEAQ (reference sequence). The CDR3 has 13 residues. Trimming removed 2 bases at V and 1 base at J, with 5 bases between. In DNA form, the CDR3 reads TGTGCCAGCAGCTTACAGGAGAACACTGAAGCTTTCTTT. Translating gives CASSLQENTEAFF.

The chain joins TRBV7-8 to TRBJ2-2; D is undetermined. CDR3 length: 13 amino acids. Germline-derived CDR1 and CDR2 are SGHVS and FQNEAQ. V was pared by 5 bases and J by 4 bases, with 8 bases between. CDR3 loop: CASSPLFTGELFF. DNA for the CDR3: TGTGCCAGCAGCCCACTATTCACCGGGGAGCTGTTTTTT.

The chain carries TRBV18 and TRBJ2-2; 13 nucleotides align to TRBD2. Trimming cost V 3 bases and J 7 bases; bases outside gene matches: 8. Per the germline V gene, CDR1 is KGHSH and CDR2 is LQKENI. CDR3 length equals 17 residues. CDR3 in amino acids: CASSPSRTSGSGGELFF. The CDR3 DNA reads TGTGCCAGCTCACCCTCCAGGACTAGCGGGAGCGGCGGGGAGCTGTTTTTT.